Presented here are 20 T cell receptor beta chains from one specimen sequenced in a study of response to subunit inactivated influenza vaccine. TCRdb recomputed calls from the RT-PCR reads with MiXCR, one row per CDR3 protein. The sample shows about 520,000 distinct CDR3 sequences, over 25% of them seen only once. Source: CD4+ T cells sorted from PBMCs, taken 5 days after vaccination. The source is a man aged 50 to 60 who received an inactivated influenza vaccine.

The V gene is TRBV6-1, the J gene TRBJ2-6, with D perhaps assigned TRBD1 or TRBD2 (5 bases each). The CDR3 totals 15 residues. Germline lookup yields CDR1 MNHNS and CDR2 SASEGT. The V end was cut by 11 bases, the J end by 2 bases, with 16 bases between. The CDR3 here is CAVGRILTGANVLTF. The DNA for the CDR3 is TGTGCCGTGGGACGGATCCTCACTGGGGCCAACGTCCTGACTTTC.

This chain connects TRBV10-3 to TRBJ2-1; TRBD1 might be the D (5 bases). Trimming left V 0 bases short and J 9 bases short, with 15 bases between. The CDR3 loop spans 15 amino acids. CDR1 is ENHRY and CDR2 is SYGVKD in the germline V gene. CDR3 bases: TGTGCCATCAGTGAGTCTGGGCCCAGGGTGGGTGAGCAGTTCTTC. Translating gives CAISESGPRVGEQFF.

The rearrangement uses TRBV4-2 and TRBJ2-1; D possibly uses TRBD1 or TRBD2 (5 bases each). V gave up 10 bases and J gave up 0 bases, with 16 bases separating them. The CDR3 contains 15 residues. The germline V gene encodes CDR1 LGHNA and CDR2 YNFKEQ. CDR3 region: CAMSPGHLSYNEQFF. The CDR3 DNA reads TGTGCCATGAGCCCGGGGCACCTCTCCTACAATGAGCAGTTCTTC.

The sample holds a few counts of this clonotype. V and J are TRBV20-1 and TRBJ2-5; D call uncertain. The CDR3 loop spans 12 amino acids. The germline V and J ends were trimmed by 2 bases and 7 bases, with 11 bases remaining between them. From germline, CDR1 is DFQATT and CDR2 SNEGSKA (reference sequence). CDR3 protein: CSARRAMATQYF. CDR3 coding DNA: TGCAGTGCTAGAAGGGCTATGGCGACCCAGTACTTC.

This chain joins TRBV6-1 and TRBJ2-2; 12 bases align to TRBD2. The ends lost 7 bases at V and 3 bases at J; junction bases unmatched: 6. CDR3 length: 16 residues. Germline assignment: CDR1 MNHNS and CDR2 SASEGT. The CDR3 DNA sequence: TGTGCCAGCATTCCTAGCGGGGGGGCTTACACCGGGGAGCTGTTTTTT. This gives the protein CASIPSGGAYTGELFF.

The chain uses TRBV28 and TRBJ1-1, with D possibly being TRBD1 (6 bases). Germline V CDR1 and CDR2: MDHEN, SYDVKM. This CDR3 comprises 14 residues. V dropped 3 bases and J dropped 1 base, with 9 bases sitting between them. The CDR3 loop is CASSFPGANTEAFF. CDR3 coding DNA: TGTGCCAGCAGTTTTCCGGGGGCGAACACTGAAGCTTTCTTT.

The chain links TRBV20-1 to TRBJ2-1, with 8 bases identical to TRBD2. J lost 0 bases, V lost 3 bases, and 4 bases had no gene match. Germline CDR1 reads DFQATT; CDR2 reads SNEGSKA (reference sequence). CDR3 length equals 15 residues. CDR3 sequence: CSARTSAGSYNEQFF. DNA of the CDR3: TGCAGTGCTAGGACTAGCGCCGGCTCCTACAATGAGCAGTTCTTC.

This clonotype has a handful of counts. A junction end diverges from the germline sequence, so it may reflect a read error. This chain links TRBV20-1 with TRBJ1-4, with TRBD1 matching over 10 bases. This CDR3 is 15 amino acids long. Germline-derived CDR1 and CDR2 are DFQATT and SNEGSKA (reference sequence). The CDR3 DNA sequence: TGCAGTGCCAGAGAGGACAGGGGGTATAGTGAAAAACTGTTTTTT. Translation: CSAREDRGYSEKLFF.

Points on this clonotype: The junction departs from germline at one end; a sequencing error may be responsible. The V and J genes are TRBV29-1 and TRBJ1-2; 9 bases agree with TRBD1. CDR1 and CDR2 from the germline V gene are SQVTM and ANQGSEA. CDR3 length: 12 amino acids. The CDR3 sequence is CSGRTGDYGYPF. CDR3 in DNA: TGCAGCGGGAGGACAGGGGACTATGGCTACCCCTTC.

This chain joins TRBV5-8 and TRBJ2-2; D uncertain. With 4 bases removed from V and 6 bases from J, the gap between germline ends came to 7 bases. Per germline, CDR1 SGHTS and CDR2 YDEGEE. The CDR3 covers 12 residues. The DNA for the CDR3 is TGTGCCAGCAGCGCCCGTTCCGGGGAGCTGTTTTTT. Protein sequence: CASSARSGELFF.

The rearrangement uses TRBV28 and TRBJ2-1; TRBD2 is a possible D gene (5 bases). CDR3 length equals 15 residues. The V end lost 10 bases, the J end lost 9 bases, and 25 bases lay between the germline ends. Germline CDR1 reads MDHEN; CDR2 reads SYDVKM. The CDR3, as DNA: TGTGCCACTAAACGGGGAAGAGCTAGTCCGGGTGAGCAGTTCTTC. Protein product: CATKRGRASPGEQFF.

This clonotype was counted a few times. CDR3 bases: TGCGCCAGCAGCCCCGGGACAAGCCCTGGGAAAGAGACCCAGTACTTC. Its translation: CASSPGTSPGKETQYF. V and J are TRBV5-1 and TRBJ2-5; TRBD1 might be the D (6 bases). Germline CDR1 and CDR2: SGHRS and YFSETQ. V was shortened by 4 bases and J by 3 bases, with 19 bases between the two germline ends. The length of the CDR3 is 16 residues.

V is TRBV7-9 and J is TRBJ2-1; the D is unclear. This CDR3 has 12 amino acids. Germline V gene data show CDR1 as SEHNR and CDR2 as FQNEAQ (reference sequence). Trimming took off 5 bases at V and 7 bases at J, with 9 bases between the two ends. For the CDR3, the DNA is TGTGCCAGCAGCAAGGGCCTAAATGAGCAGTTCTTC. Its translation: CASSKGLNEQFF.

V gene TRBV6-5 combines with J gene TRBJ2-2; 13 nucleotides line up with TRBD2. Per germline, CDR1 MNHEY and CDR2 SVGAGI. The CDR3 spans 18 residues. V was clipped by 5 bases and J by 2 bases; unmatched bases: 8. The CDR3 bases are TGTGCCAGCAGTACTTTGACTAGCGGGAGGCGTAACACCGGGGAGCTGTTTTTT. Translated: CASSTLTSGRRNTGELFF.

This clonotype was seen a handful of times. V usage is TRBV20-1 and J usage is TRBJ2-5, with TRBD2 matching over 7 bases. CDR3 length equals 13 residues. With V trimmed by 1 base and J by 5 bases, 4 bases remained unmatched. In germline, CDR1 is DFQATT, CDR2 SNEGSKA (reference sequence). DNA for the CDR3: TGCAGTGCTAGAGCTGGGAGGGAGGAGACCCAGTACTTC. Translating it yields CSARAGREETQYF.

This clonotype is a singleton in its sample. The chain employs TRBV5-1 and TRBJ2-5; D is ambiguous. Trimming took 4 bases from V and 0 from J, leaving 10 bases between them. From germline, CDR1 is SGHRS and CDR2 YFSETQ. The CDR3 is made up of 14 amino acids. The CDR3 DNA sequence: TGCGCCAGCAGCCCAACAAACTACCAAGAGACCCAGTACTTC. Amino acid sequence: CASSPTNYQETQYF.

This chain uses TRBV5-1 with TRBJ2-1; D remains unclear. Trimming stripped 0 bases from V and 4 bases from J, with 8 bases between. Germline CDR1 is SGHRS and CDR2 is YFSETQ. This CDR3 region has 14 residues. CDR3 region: CASSLGSGYNEQFF. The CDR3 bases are TGCGCCAGCAGCTTGGGGTCCGGTTACAATGAGCAGTTCTTC.

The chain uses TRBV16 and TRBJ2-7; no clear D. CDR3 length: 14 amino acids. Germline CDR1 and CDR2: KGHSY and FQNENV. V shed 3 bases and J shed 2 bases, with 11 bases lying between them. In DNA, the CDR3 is TGTGCCAGCAGCCAGAAAGGACCCCCCTACGAGCAGTACTTC. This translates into CASSQKGPPYEQYF.

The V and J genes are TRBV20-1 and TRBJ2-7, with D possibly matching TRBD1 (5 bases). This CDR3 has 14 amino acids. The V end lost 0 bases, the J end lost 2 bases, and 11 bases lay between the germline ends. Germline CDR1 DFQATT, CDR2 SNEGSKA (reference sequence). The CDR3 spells CSARDQGRAYEQYF. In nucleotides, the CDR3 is TGCAGTGCTAGAGATCAGGGCAGGGCCTACGAGCAGTACTTC.

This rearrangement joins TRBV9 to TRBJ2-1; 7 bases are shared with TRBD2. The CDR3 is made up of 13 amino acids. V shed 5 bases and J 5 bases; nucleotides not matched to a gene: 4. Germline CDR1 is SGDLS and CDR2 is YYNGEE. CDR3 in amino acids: CASSAGTNNEQFF. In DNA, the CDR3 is TGTGCCAGCAGTGCCGGGACTAACAATGAGCAGTTCTTC.